This T cell receptor (beta chain) was obtained from a study of blood T cell repertoires in COVID-19. For the study at large: The United States, Italy and Spain were the sources of the acute and convalescent COVID-19 samples. Sample material is recorded as cDNA or gDNA derived from T cells, B-cell-depleted T cells, or PBMCs.

V lost 8 bases and J 5 bases, leaving 16 bases between the germline ends. CDR1 and CDR2 from the germline V gene are SGHRS and YFSETQ. This CDR3 has 14 amino acids. Authors' methods: Amplification with reference gene primers provided the estimates of nucleated cell counts. Profiled with immunoSEQ multiplex PCR; TCRdb holds only in-frame clones, not every one. The V and J calls and the clone size are those of that table, but D and trimming were determined from the DNA. The repertoire has over 450,000 clones, 85% to 90% of them found once; the top ten carry around 0.92%. Followed longitudinally, the Seattle patients had been enrolled during active infection.

The V and J genes are TRBV5-1 and TRBJ2-2, with a weak D call TRBD2 (5 bases). Sequenced input: peripheral blood. The source is a man between 18 and 29 years old with COVID-19, enrolled during active disease. DNA for the CDR3: TGCGCCAGTGCTGCCGGTGGAGGTACCGGGGAGCTGTTTTTT. Its protein product is CASAAGGGTGELFF.